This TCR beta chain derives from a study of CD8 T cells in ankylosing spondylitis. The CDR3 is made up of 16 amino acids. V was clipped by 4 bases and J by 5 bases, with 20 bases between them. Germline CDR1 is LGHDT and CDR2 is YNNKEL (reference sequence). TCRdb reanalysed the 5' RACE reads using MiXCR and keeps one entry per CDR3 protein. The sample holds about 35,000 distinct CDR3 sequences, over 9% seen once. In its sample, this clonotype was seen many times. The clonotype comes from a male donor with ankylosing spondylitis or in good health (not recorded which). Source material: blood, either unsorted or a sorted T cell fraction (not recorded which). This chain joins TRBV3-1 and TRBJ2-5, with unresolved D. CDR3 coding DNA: TGTGCCAGCAGCCCACCTCGCGGCCGCTTGGGGGAGACCCAGTACTTC. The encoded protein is CASSPPRGRLGETQYF.